One and the same sample provided the 29 T cell receptor beta chains below, sequenced in a study of blood T cell repertoires in COVID-19. Assay used: immunoSEQ multiplex PCR; TCRdb lists only in-frame clones, some missing. The repertoire holds roughly 330,000 clones, approximately 89% seen once, with less than 6.5% in the top ten. The sample taken for sequencing was PBMCs or T cells enriched from blood (not recorded which). The receptor set was obtained from a man under 40 who had recovered from COVID-19.

This clone occurred once. CDR3 sequence (DNA): TGTGCCAGCAGCCAACAGGGTGCTGGAAACACCATATATTTT. The encoded protein is CASSQQGAGNTIYF. This chain joins TRBV7-9 and TRBJ1-3; weak D call: TRBD1 (6 bases). Germline values: CDR1 SEHNR, CDR2 FQNEAQ (reference sequence). V lost 5 bases to trimming and J lost 2 bases, with 10 bases between them. CDR3 length equals 14 residues.

The chain is built from TRBV13 and TRBJ2-7; D remains unclear. Germline V gives CDR1 PRHDT, CDR2 FYEKMQ (reference sequence). CDR3 length equals 14 residues. Trimming left V 4 bases short and J 2 bases short, with 12 bases between. The CDR3 sequence is CASSSFANTYEQYF. In nucleotides, the CDR3 is TGTGCCAGCAGCTCATTCGCCAACACCTACGAGCAGTACTTC. Full variable domain (remainder filled in from reference TRBV13 and TRBJ2-7): AAGVIQSPRHLIKEKRETATLKCYPIPRHDTVYWYQQGPGQDPQFLISFYEKMQSDKGSIPDRFSAQQFSDYHSELNMSSLELGDSALYFCASSSFANTYEQYFGPGTRLTVT.

The chain couples TRBV6-5 to TRBJ1-5; 7 bases agree with TRBD1. V dropped 6 bases and J dropped 4; count of bases not matched to a gene: 6. This CDR3 has 14 amino acids. From germline, CDR1 is MNHEY and CDR2 SVGAGI. The CDR3 DNA is TGTGCCAGCAGCCTAGGACAGGTGAATCAGCCCCAGCATTTT. Its translation: CASSLGQVNQPQHF.

The J gene is TRBJ1-6, the V gene TRBV4-1, with D possibly being TRBD1 (6 bases). CDR3 length equals 15 residues. The V gene lost 4 bases and the J gene lost 7 bases, with 14 bases spanning the gap. Germline CDR1 is MGHRA and CDR2 is YSYEKL. This chain's CDR3 is CASSRLGGQNSPLHF. CDR3 coding DNA: TGCGCCAGCAGCCGATTGGGGGGGCAGAATTCACCCCTCCACTTT.

V gene TRBV11-2 combines with J gene TRBJ2-6, with 7 bases aligning to TRBD1. The junction had 5 bases not matched to a gene; V was cut back by 1 base and J by 2 bases. The CDR3 loop spans 17 amino acids. The V gene's germline CDR1 is SGHAT and CDR2 FQNNGV. DNA of the CDR3: TGTGCCAGCAGCTTAGGCAGGGGGAAAGCTGGGGCCAACGTCCTGACTTTC. Translated, it gives CASSLGRGKAGANVLTF.

The V gene is TRBV28, the J gene TRBJ1-4; 8 bases line up with TRBD1. V dropped 6 bases and J dropped 5; count of bases not matched to a gene: 8. CDR3 length: 15 residues. Germline CDR1 reads MDHEN; CDR2 reads SYDVKM. CDR3 DNA sequence: TGTGCCAGCAGCCAGGGGGCCGCCGGCAATGAAAAACTGTTTTTT. Translating gives CASSQGAAGNEKLFF.

The V gene is TRBV19, the J gene TRBJ2-3; D call uncertain. CDR3 length: 14 amino acids. Germline CDR1 reads LNHDA; CDR2 reads SQIVND (reference sequence). The V and J ends lost 8 bases and 1 base respectively, with 13 bases between them. CDR3 residues: CASQSGEGTDTQYF. The CDR3 DNA sequence: TGTGCCAGTCAAAGTGGAGAAGGCACAGATACGCAGTATTTT.

The chain joins TRBV13 to TRBJ2-7; tentative D call: TRBD2 (6 bases). The germline gives CDR1 PRHDT, CDR2 FYEKMQ (reference sequence). The CDR3 spans 14 residues. Between the trimmed V and J ends, which lost 5 bases and 3 bases, there was a span of 14 bases. The CDR3 region has the DNA TGTGCCAGCAGCCCAGGGAGGAGCGTCTACGAGCAGTACTTC. Translating gives CASSPGRSVYEQYF.

The CDR3 coding sequence is TGTGCCAGCAGCTTATACAGAGGGGGCTACGAGCAGTACTTC. This gives the protein CASSLYRGGYEQYF. The V and J genes are TRBV7-8 and TRBJ2-7; the D gene is possibly TRBD1 (6 bases). The CDR3 extends over 14 amino acids. CDR1 is SGHVS and CDR2 is FQNEAQ in the germline V gene. The V end was cut by 2 bases, the J end by 3 bases, with 11 bases between. The variable domain in full, with the rest retrieved from reference TRBV7-8 and TRBJ2-7, is GAGVSQSPRYKVAKRGQDVALRCDPISGHVSLFWYQQALGQGPEFLTYFQNEAQLDKSGLPSDRFFAERPEGSVSTLKIQRTQQEDSAVYLCASSLYRGGYEQYFGPGTRLTVT.

V is TRBV18 and J is TRBJ2-3, with 9 positions matching TRBD1. Germline V CDR1 and CDR2: KGHSH, LQKENI. The CDR3 totals 18 residues. The J segment lost 2 bases and the V segment lost 1 base, leaving 10 bases of the junction unmatched. This CDR3 is CASSPLTGGLPYTDTQYF. Written as DNA, the CDR3 is TGTGCCAGCTCACCACTAACAGGGGGCCTCCCGTACACAGATACGCAGTATTTT.

The rearrangement links TRBV4-1 to TRBJ2-3; TRBD2 matches at 9 bases. Germline lookup yields CDR1 MGHRA and CDR2 YSYEKL. CDR3 length: 15 amino acids. V shed 5 bases and J 5 bases; nucleotides not matched to a gene: 8. In nucleotides, the CDR3 is TGCGCCAGCAGCACTCGGACTAGCGAGGGAGATACGCAGTATTTT. It specifies CASSTRTSEGDTQYF.

The V gene is TRBV7-9, the J gene TRBJ1-1; maybe TRBD1 (5 bases). This CDR3 has 11 amino acids. Germline CDR1 SEHNR, CDR2 FQNEAQ (reference sequence). Trimming removed 2 bases from V and 7 bases from J, with 5 bases in between. CDR3 amino acids: CASSLQGEAFF. The CDR3 nucleotides read TGTGCCAGCAGCTTACAGGGTGAAGCTTTCTTT.

This chain uses TRBV2 with TRBJ2-1; 8 bases map to TRBD1. Germline loops: CDR1 SNHLY, CDR2 FYNNEI. With V trimmed by 6 bases and J by 6 bases, 1 base remained unmatched. The CDR3 spans 12 residues. CDR3 in amino acids: CASRDRVNEQFF. DNA of the CDR3: TGTGCCAGCAGGGACAGGGTCAATGAGCAGTTCTTC.

The rearrangement uses TRBV2 and TRBJ1-2, with TRBD1 as a possible D gene (6 bases). Germline loops: CDR1 SNHLY, CDR2 FYNNEI. V was cut by 0 bases and J by 2 bases, with 22 bases left in between. The CDR3 runs to 19 residues. As DNA, the CDR3 is TGTGCCAGCAGTGAAGCGGGGGGGAGACTACAGGGCGCGAACTATGGCTACACCTTC. As protein: CASSEAGGRLQGANYGYTF. The full variable domain, with the rest looked up from reference TRBV2 and TRBJ1-2, is EPEVTQTPSHQVTQMGQEVILRCVPISNHLYFYWYRQILGQKVEFLVSFYNNEISEKSEIFDDQFSVERPDGSNFTLKIRSTKLEDSAMYFCASSEAGGRLQGANYGYTFGSGTRLTVV.

The J gene is TRBJ1-1, the V gene TRBV2, with 9 bases matching TRBD1. Germline CDR1 SNHLY, CDR2 FYNNEI. The trim removed 6 bases at V and 4 bases at J, leaving 6 bases unmatched. This CDR3 contains 14 residues. CDR3 residues: CASRGDRVGTEAFF. The DNA of the CDR3 is TGTGCCAGCAGGGGGGACAGGGTGGGCACTGAAGCTTTCTTT.

The rearrangement links TRBV7-3 to TRBJ1-1; D remains unclear. This CDR3 spans 15 amino acids. Trimming stripped 5 bases from V and 1 base from J, with 14 bases between. Germline loops: CDR1 SGHTA, CDR2 FQGTGA. The CDR3 protein is CASSPSGARNTEAFF. The CDR3 DNA follows: TGTGCCAGCAGCCCTTCGGGAGCGCGGAACACTGAAGCTTTCTTT.

This clone appeared a few times. This chain uses TRBV3-1 (or the pseudogene TRBV3-2) with TRBJ1-2; a weak D match, TRBD1 (5 bases). The ends were cut back, 8 bases at V and 6 bases at J, with 16 bases in the middle. The germline V gene encodes CDR1 LGHDT and CDR2 YNNKEL (reference sequence). The CDR3 runs to 13 residues. The DNA of the CDR3 is TGTGCCAGCCGGGTTAGGGGAAGCAATGGCTACACCTTC. This sequence encodes CASRVRGSNGYTF.

The chain recombines TRBV3-1 (or the pseudogene TRBV3-2) with TRBJ1-1; D might be TRBD1 (6 bases). Germline CDR1 is LGHDT and CDR2 is YNNKEL (reference sequence). V was clipped by 0 bases and J by 1 base, with 9 bases between them. CDR3 length: 15 amino acids. This CDR3 reads CASSQEGAGNTEAFF. The CDR3 DNA reads as TGTGCCAGCAGCCAAGAGGGGGCCGGGAACACTGAAGCTTTCTTT.

The chain combines TRBV6-5 with TRBJ2-3; TRBD2 agrees at 9 bases. There are 16 residues in the CDR3. Germline V gene data show CDR1 as MNHEY and CDR2 as SVGAGI. J was trimmed by 3 bases and V by 0 bases; bases with no gene match: 4. This CDR3 reads CASSYSASGKTDTQYF. Written as DNA, the CDR3 is TGTGCCAGCAGTTACTCTGCTAGCGGGAAAACAGATACGCAGTATTTT.

This chain uses TRBV6-5 with TRBJ1-6; 7 bases align to TRBD1. There are 14 residues in the CDR3. Looked up from germline, CDR1 is MNHEY and CDR2 is SVGAGI. Germline trimming cut 5 bases from V and 9 bases from J; bases unmatched to any gene: 7. CDR3 loop: CASSLDRASSPLHF. In DNA, the CDR3 is TGTGCCAGCAGTCTTGACAGGGCGAGTTCACCCCTCCACTTT.

As DNA, the CDR3 is TGTGCCAGCAGCTTAGCCAGGGGTCGGAATTCACCCCTCCACTTT. It is translated as CASSLARGRNSPLHF. V gene TRBV7-2 combines with J gene TRBJ1-6, with a tentative D call TRBD1 (6 bases). Trimming took 0 bases from V and 7 from J, leaving 10 bases between them. CDR1 and CDR2 (germline): SGHTA, FQGNSA. CDR3 length: 15 amino acids.

This rearrangement joins TRBV12-3 or TRBV12-4 to TRBJ1-5, with D possibly TRBD1 on 6 matching bases. The CDR3 is 13 residues long. Trimming stripped 5 bases from V and 8 bases from J, with 13 bases between. DNA of the CDR3: TGTGCCAGCAGTAATACAGGGAACAAGCCCCAGCATTTT. Protein sequence: CASSNTGNKPQHF.

V usage is TRBV5-1 and J usage is TRBJ1-2, with 9 bases matching TRBD1. This CDR3 has 17 residues. J lost 2 bases, V lost 5 bases, and 13 bases had no gene match. Germline-derived CDR1 and CDR2 are SGHRS and YFSETQ. The CDR3: CASSSQRQGGSNYGYTF. The CDR3 region has the DNA TGCGCCAGCAGTTCCCAACGACAGGGGGGGTCAAACTATGGCTACACCTTC.

The rearrangement joins TRBV5-1 to TRBJ1-6, with D uncertain. V lost 4 bases to trimming and J lost 6 bases, with 14 bases between them. This CDR3 region has 15 residues. The germline CDR1 and CDR2 sequences are SGHRS and YFSETQ. CDR3 residues: CASSAQGGFNSPLHF. CDR3 in DNA: TGCGCCAGCAGCGCTCAAGGAGGGTTTAATTCACCCCTCCACTTT. The whole variable domain, remainder taken from reference TRBV5-1 and TRBJ1-6, is KAGVTQTPRYLIKTRGQQVTLSCSPISGHRSVSWYQQTPGQGLQFLFEYFSETQRNKGNFPGRFSGRQFSNSRSEMNVSTLELGDSALYLCASSAQGGFNSPLHFGNGTRLTVT.

V is TRBV4-2 and J is TRBJ2-3; D is perhaps TRBD2 (5 bases). The CDR3 contains 14 residues. In germline, CDR1 is LGHNA, CDR2 YNFKEQ. Trimming cost V 0 bases and J 5 bases, with 9 bases left between them. The CDR3 DNA sequence: TGTGCCAGCAGCCAAGAACTGGGAGAAGATACGCAGTATTTT. Encoded protein: CASSQELGEDTQYF.

This chain joins TRBV5-5 and TRBJ2-7, with a tentative D call TRBD1 (6 bases). The CDR3 has 15 residues. Germline-derived CDR1 and CDR2 are SGHKS and YYEKEE (reference sequence). Deletions cut 0 bases from V and 4 bases from J, with 14 bases between. In nucleotides, the CDR3 is TGTGCCAGCAGCTTGGAAAGGACAGACCTTTACGAGCAGTACTTC. It is translated as CASSLERTDLYEQYF.

This clone has a single count. The chain is built from TRBV14 and TRBJ1-2; the D gene is possibly TRBD1 (5 bases). Germline V CDR1 and CDR2: SGHDN, FVKESK. The CDR3 has 13 amino acids. The V and J ends lost 0 bases and 5 bases respectively, with 7 bases between them. In DNA, the CDR3 is TGTGCCAGCAGCCAAGACAGGGTTTATGGCTACACCTTC. It specifies CASSQDRVYGYTF. Complete variable domain (other parts from reference TRBV14 and TRBJ1-2): EAGVTQFPSHSVIEKGQTVTLRCDPISGHDNLYWYRRVMGKEIKFLLHFVKESKQDESGMPNNRFLAERTGGTYSTLKVQPAELEDSGVYFCASSQDRVYGYTFGSGTRLTVV.

V usage is TRBV6-1 and J usage is TRBJ1-5, with 9 nucleotides matching TRBD1. V trimming: 2 bases; J trimming: 4 bases; junction bases outside the gene matches: 3. CDR3 length: 15 amino acids. Looked up from germline, CDR1 is MNHNS and CDR2 is SASEGT. The DNA of the CDR3 is TGTGCCAGCAGTGAAACGGGACAGGGTAATCAGCCCCAGCATTTT. Translated, it gives CASSETGQGNQPQHF.

This clone is a singleton in its sample. Additional DNA sequences in this sample encode the identical CDR3. This chain joins TRBV11-2 and TRBJ1-1, with 8 bases aligning to TRBD1. The junction had 8 bases not matched to a gene; V was cut back by 6 bases and J by 5 bases. This CDR3 has 14 residues. Germline V gene lookup returns CDR1 SGHAT and CDR2 FQNNGV. CDR3 region: CASSSGQGRTEAFF. The CDR3 DNA is TGTGCCAGCAGTAGCGGACAGGGCAGGACTGAAGCTTTCTTT.